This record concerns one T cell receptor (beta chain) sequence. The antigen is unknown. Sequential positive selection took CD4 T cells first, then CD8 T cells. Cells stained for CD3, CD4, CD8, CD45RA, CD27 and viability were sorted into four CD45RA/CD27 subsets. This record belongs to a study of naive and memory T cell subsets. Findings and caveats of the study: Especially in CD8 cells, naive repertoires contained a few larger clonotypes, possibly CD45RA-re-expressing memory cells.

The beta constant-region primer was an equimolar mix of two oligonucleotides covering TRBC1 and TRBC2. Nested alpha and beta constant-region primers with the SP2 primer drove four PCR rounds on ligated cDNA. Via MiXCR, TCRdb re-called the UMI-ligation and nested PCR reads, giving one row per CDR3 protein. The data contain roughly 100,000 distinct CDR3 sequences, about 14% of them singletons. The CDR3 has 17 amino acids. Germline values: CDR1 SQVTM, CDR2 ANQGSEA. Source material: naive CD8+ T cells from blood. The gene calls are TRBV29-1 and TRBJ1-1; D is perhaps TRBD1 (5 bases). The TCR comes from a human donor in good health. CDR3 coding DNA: TGCAGAGGCGGGACGGATGTTAAAGACGGTGAACTGCCTGAAGCTTTCTTT. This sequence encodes CRGGTDVKDGELPEAFF.